This TCR beta chain was identified during a study of blood T cell repertoires in COVID-19. Whole-study context: Acute and convalescent COVID-19 samples came from the United States, Italy and Spain. In each case, the material was cDNA or gDNA derived from T cells, B-cell-depleted T cells, or PBMCs.

The authors' processing: By means of reference gene primer amplification, nucleated cell counts were estimated. Produced via immunoSEQ multiplex PCR; TCRdb's table is partial and in-frame only. V, J and clone size are taken as reported in that table, and D and trimming were inferred from the DNA itself. The sample records about 140,000 clones, 70% to 80% being singletons. This clone has more than one count but fewer than ten. Germline-derived CDR1 and CDR2 are MGHRA and YSYEKL. This CDR3 is 18 amino acids long. Losses at the gene ends were 1 base for V and 5 bases for J; bases not matched to a gene: 9.

This receptor was obtained from a man aged 50-59 years with acute or convalescent COVID-19. The sequencing sample was made of peripheral blood. V is TRBV4-1 and J is TRBJ2-1; 12 positions match TRBD2. CDR3 coding DNA: TGCGCCAGCAGCCAAGTAGGGTTAGCTAGCGGGGGGGACAATGAGCAGTTCTTC. This sequence encodes CASSQVGLASGGDNEQFF.